This is a list of T cell receptor beta chains from one sample in a study of T cells in tuberculosis. Assay: immunoSEQ multiplex PCR; the TCRdb copy retains only in-frame clones and omits some. The sample records about 30,000 clones, around 95% being singletons. The specimen was PBMCs. The source is a donor aged 5 to 30 with latent tuberculosis or without tuberculosis infection. CDR3s include the opening cysteine and the closing phenylalanine or tryptophan. D genes are given only for firm matches. The size of a clone is reported for some rows only, either as once, few or many, or as a class for expanded clones.

clone size: -; D gene: -; J gene: TRBJ1-1; V gene: TRBV5-5; CDR3 DNA: TGTGCCAGCAGCTTGGATGCCAGGGTCGGCACTGAAGCTTTCTTT; CDR3 protein: CASSLDARVGTEAFF
clone size: -; D gene: -; J gene: TRBJ1-6; V gene: TRBV2; CDR3 DNA: TGTGCCAGCAGCAAGATAACAGGGCCTAATTCACCCCTCCACTTT; CDR3 protein: CASSKITGPNSPLHF
clone size: few; D gene: -; J gene: TRBJ1-2; V gene: TRBV5-4; CDR3 DNA: TGTGCCAGCAGCTTGGTGGGCGGGGAAGGTGGCTACACCTTC; CDR3 protein: CASSLVGGEGGYTF
clone size: -; D gene: -; J gene: TRBJ2-1; V gene: TRBV9; CDR3 DNA: TGTGCCAGCAGCGCACAGGGATGGAACTCCTACAATGAGCAGTTCTTC; CDR3 protein: CASSAQGWNSYNEQFF
clone size: -; D gene: TRBD1; J gene: TRBJ1-1; V gene: TRBV19; CDR3 DNA: TGTGCCAGTAGTGTAACACAGGGGGGAAACACTGAAGCTTTCTTT; CDR3 protein: CASSVTQGGNTEAFF
clone size: -; D gene: -; J gene: TRBJ1-1; V gene: TRBV5-6; CDR3 DNA: TGTGCCAGCAGCCTCCCGGGACATATGAACACTGAAGCTTTCTTT; CDR3 protein: CASSLPGHMNTEAFF
clone size: -; D gene: -; J gene: TRBJ2-7; V gene: TRBV28; CDR3 DNA: TGTGCCAGCACCGTACCCGGGGGTGACGAGCAGTACTTC; CDR3 protein: CASTVPGGDEQYF
clone size: -; D gene: -; J gene: TRBJ2-1; V gene: TRBV2; CDR3 DNA: TGTGCCAGCAGCTCATCCTTCCGGGACTCGCACTTTAGCTCCTACAATGAGCAGTTCTTC; CDR3 protein: CASSSSFRDSHFSSYNEQFF
clone size: -; D gene: TRBD1; J gene: TRBJ1-2; V gene: TRBV29-1; CDR3 DNA: TGCAGCGTCCTCGGGACAGTTTTTAACTATGGCTACACCTTC; CDR3 protein: CSVLGTVFNYGYTF
clone size: -; D gene: TRBD2; J gene: TRBJ2-1; V gene: TRBV7-3; CDR3 DNA: TGTGCCAGCAGCTCCAGGGGACTAGCGGGATTCAATGAGCAGTTCTTC; CDR3 protein: CASSSRGLAGFNEQFF
clone size: once; D gene: -; J gene: TRBJ2-2; V gene: TRBV5-1; CDR3 DNA: TGCGCCAGCAGCTTTACGGACTCCTTAAACACCGGGGAGCTGTTTTTT; CDR3 protein: CASSFTDSLNTGELFF
clone size: once; D gene: -; J gene: TRBJ1-3; V gene: TRBV18; CDR3 DNA: TGTGCCAGCTCACCTCCGGTGTCCCCTGGAAACACCATATATTTT; CDR3 protein: CASSPPVSPGNTIYF
clone size: -; D gene: TRBD1; J gene: TRBJ2-2; V gene: TRBV29-1; CDR3 DNA: TGCAGCGCCCACCATGAGGGGGCGATAGGCGGGGAGCTGTTTTTT; CDR3 protein: CSAHHEGAIGGELFF
clone size: -; D gene: -; J gene: TRBJ1-2; V gene: TRBV7-2; CDR3 DNA: TGTGCCAGCAGCAAAAGAGGCGGCAGTCCTGGTGGCTACACCTTC; CDR3 protein: CASSKRGGSPGGYTF
clone size: -; D gene: -; J gene: TRBJ1-2; V gene: TRBV28; CDR3 DNA: TGTGCCAGCAGTTTACCAAGGGGCGGAGTTGGTGGCTACACCTTC; CDR3 protein: CASSLPRGGVGGYTF
clone size: -; D gene: -; J gene: TRBJ1-1; V gene: TRBV13; CDR3 DNA: TGTGCCAGCAGCTTAGGGCAGGGTGGGAACACTGAAGCTTTCTTT; CDR3 protein: CASSLGQGGNTEAFF
clone size: -; D gene: TRBD1; J gene: TRBJ2-7; V gene: TRBV27; CDR3 DNA: TGTGCCAGCGGGGACAGGCCCTACGAGCAGTACTTC; CDR3 protein: CASGDRPYEQYF
clone size: -; D gene: TRBD2; J gene: TRBJ2-5; V gene: TRBV11-2; CDR3 DNA: TGTGCCAGCGAACTAGCGGAGGCTAGAGAGACCCAGTACTTC; CDR3 protein: CASELAEARETQYF
clone size: -; D gene: -; J gene: TRBJ2-1; V gene: TRBV7-2; CDR3 DNA: TGTGCCAGCAGCCAGGGCGGCGGGGCCGAGCAGTTCTTC; CDR3 protein: CASSQGGGAEQFF
clone size: -; D gene: TRBD2; J gene: TRBJ2-3; V gene: TRBV29-1; CDR3 DNA: TGCAGCGTTGAAGAGGGGACTAGCGGGACGGAAGATACGCAGTATTTT; CDR3 protein: CSVEEGTSGTEDTQYF
clone size: -; D gene: -; J gene: TRBJ2-7; V gene: TRBV2; CDR3 DNA: TGTGCCAGCAGCCTTTCTAGCGTCGAGCAGTACTTC; CDR3 protein: CASSLSSVEQYF
clone size: -; D gene: TRBD2; J gene: TRBJ2-7; V gene: TRBV7-9; CDR3 DNA: TGTGCCAGCAGCTTAGGACTAGCGGAAAGCTACGAGCAGTACTTC; CDR3 protein: CASSLGLAESYEQYF
clone size: -; D gene: -; J gene: TRBJ1-3; V gene: TRBV7-8; CDR3 DNA: TGTGCCAGCAGCTTCGTACAGGGAGAATACTCTAGAAACACCATATATTTT; CDR3 protein: CASSFVQGEYSRNTIYF
clone size: -; D gene: -; J gene: TRBJ1-1; V gene: TRBV11-2; CDR3 DNA: TGTGCCAGCAGCTTTAGAATGCCGGTCGTCTTGAATGGGCACACTGAAGCTTTCTTT; CDR3 protein: CASSFRMPVVLNGHTEAFF
clone size: few; D gene: TRBD1; J gene: TRBJ2-1; V gene: TRBV27; CDR3 DNA: TGTGCCAGCAGTGCCACGACAGGGGGCTTCTACAATGAGCAGTTCTTC; CDR3 protein: CASSATTGGFYNEQFF
clone size: -; D gene: TRBD1; J gene: TRBJ2-3; V gene: TRBV7-6; CDR3 DNA: TGTGCCAGCAGCTTTGACAGGGGCACAGATACGCAGTATTTT; CDR3 protein: CASSFDRGTDTQYF
clone size: -; D gene: TRBD1; J gene: TRBJ1-4; V gene: TRBV29-1; CDR3 DNA: TGCAGCGCACGGACAGGGGGGCAGGAAAAACTGTTTTTT; CDR3 protein: CSARTGGQEKLFF
clone size: -; D gene: -; J gene: TRBJ1-2; V gene: TRBV25-1; CDR3 DNA: TGTGCCAGCAGTGAATGGGGGCGAGGGGCCAACACCGGCTACACCTTC; CDR3 protein: CASSEWGRGANTGYTF
clone size: -; D gene: -; J gene: TRBJ2-7; V gene: TRBV27; CDR3 DNA: TGTGCCAGCAGTTTAATCGGGGTGGATCAGAAGCAGTACTTC; CDR3 protein: CASSLIGVDQKQYF
clone size: -; D gene: -; J gene: TRBJ2-7; V gene: TRBV5-4; CDR3 DNA: TGTGCCAGCAGACTAGGACTCCAGCCAGGCGGGCAGTACTTC; CDR3 protein: CASRLGLQPGGQYF
clone size: once; D gene: -; J gene: TRBJ1-2; V gene: TRBV9; CDR3 DNA: TGTGCCAGCAGCCCTACAGGTTCTAACTATGGCTACACCTTC; CDR3 protein: CASSPTGSNYGYTF
clone size: -; D gene: -; J gene: TRBJ2-3; V gene: TRBV5-4; CDR3 DNA: TGTGCCAGCAGCCCCGGAGTGGCCCCAGATACGCAGTATTTT; CDR3 protein: CASSPGVAPDTQYF
clone size: -; D gene: -; J gene: TRBJ1-2; V gene: TRBV7-8; CDR3 DNA: TGTGCCAGCAGCCTACCCCCGTCAGGCTACACCTTC; CDR3 protein: CASSLPPSGYTF
clone size: -; D gene: -; J gene: TRBJ2-7; V gene: TRBV19; CDR3 DNA: TGTGCCAGTAGTATCACCCTAGCGACACCATACGAGCAGTACTTC; CDR3 protein: CASSITLATPYEQYF
clone size: -; D gene: -; J gene: TRBJ1-1; V gene: TRBV7-8; CDR3 DNA: TGTGCCAGCAGCTCACCTCCCGGGGGGGCCGCCATGGGTGGGAACACTGAAGCTTTCTTT; CDR3 protein: CASSSPPGGAAMGGNTEAFF
clone size: -; D gene: -; J gene: TRBJ1-5; V gene: TRBV2; CDR3 DNA: TGTGCCAGCTCAGGTGGTAATCAGCCCCAGCATTTT; CDR3 protein: CASSGGNQPQHF
clone size: -; D gene: -; J gene: TRBJ1-2; V gene: TRBV6-5; CDR3 DNA: TGTGCCAGCAGTTACTCCGGGGTAGAGTATGGCTACACCTTC; CDR3 protein: CASSYSGVEYGYTF
clone size: -; D gene: TRBD2; J gene: TRBJ2-3; V gene: TRBV7-2; CDR3 DNA: TGTGCCAGCAGCTCCAGACTAGCGGGGGAAACTAGCACAGATACGCAGTATTTT; CDR3 protein: CASSSRLAGETSTDTQYF
clone size: -; D gene: TRBD1; J gene: TRBJ1-1; V gene: TRBV6-1; CDR3 DNA: TGTGCCAGCAGTAATTACCCGGGACAGGGGTTCTTT; CDR3 protein: CASSNYPGQGFF
clone size: -; D gene: TRBD1; J gene: TRBJ1-1; V gene: TRBV14; CDR3 DNA: TGTGCCAGCAGCCGCCTTACAGGGGCGAACACTGAAGCTTTCTTT; CDR3 protein: CASSRLTGANTEAFF
clone size: -; D gene: TRBD1; J gene: TRBJ2-7; V gene: TRBV23-1; CDR3 DNA: TGCGCCAGCCCTAGCCGACAGGGCATCATCGACGAGCAGTACTTC; CDR3 protein: CASPSRQGIIDEQYF